These 2 T cell receptor beta chains came from one sample sequenced in a study of blood T cell repertoires in COVID-19. Clones were read by immunoSEQ multiplex PCR, and TCRdb kept only the in-frame ones, dropping some. The sample lists around 700,000 clones; around 89% were seen once. The sequencing sample was made of peripheral blood. The source of these receptors is a woman between 18 and 29 years old with acute or convalescent COVID-19.

This chain links TRBV4-2 with TRBJ1-3; the D is unclear. Trimming removed 0 bases from V and 0 bases from J, with 12 bases in between. Germline-derived CDR1 and CDR2 are LGHNA and YNFKEQ. This CDR3 is built from 17 residues. The CDR3 loop reads CASSQDLPTHSGNTIYF. CDR3 coding DNA: TGTGCCAGCAGCCAAGATCTACCGACACACTCTGGAAACACCATATATTTT.

This rearrangement joins TRBV5-1 to TRBJ2-7, with a weak D call TRBD1 (6 bases). V shed 0 bases and J shed 4 bases, with 11 bases lying between them. Germline V gene data show CDR1 as SGHRS and CDR2 as YFSETQ. CDR3 size: 14 residues. The CDR3 DNA follows: TGCGCCAGCAGCTTGGGCAGGGGTGAATACGAGCAGTACTTC. The encoded protein is CASSLGRGEYEQYF.